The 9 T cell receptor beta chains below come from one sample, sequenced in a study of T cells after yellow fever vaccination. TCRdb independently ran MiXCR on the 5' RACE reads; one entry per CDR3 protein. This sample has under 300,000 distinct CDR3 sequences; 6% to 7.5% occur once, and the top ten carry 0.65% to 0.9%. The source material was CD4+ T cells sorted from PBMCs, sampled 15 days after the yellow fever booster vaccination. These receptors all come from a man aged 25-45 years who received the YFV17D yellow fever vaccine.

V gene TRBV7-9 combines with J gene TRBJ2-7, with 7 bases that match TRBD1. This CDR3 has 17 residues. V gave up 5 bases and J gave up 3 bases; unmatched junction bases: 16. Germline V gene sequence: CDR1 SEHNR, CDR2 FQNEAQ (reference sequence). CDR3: CASSLHKGAREDYEQYF. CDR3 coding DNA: TGTGCCAGCAGCCTCCACAAGGGGGCTAGAGAAGACTACGAGCAGTACTTC.

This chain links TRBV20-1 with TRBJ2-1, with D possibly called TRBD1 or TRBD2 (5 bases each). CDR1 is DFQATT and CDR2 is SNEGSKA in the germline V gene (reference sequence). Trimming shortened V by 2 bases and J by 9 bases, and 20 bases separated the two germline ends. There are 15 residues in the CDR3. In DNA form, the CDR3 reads TGCAGTGCTAGACCCGGGACGACGAGGTCTCGTGAGCAGTTCTTC. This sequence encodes CSARPGTTRSREQFF.

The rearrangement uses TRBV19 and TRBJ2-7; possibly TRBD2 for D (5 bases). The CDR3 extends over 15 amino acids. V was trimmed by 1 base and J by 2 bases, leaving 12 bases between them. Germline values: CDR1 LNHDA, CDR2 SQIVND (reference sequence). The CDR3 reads CASSIAREQTYEQYF. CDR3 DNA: TGTGCCAGTAGTATAGCCCGGGAACAAACCTACGAGCAGTACTTC.

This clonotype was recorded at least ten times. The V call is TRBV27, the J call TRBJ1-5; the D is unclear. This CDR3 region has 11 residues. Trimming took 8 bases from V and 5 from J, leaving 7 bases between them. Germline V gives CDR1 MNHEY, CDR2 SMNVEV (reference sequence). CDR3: CASGYDQPQHF. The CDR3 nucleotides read TGTGCCAGCGGGTACGATCAGCCCCAGCATTTT.

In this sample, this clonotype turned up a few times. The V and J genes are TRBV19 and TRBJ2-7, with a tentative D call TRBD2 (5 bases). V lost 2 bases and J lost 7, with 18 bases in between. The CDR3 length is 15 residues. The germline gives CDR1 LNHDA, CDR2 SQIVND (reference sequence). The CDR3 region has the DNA TGTGCCAGTAGTATAAAATGGCCTCCGCGAGGGGAGCAGTACTTC. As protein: CASSIKWPPRGEQYF.

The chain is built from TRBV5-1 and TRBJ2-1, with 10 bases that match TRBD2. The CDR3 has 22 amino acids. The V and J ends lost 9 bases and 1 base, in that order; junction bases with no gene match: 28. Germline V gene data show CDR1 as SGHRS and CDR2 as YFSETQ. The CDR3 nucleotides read TGCGCCACCCCCCGGGGCAGGGGAATACCGGGACTAGCGCTCGAATCCTACAATGAGCAGTTCTTC. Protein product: CATPRGRGIPGLALESYNEQFF.

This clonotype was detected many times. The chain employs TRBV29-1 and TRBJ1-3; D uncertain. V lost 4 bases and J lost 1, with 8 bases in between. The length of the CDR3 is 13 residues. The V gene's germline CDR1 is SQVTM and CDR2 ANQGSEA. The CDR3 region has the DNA TGCAGCGTTGGTGGAATATCTGGAAACACCATATATTTT. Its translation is CSVGGISGNTIYF.

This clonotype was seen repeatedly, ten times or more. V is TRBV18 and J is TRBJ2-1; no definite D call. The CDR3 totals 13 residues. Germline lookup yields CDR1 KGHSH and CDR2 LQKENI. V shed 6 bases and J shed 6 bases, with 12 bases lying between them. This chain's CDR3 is CASSPSRVNEQFF. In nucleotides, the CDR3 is TGTGCCAGCTCGCCGTCTAGGGTCAATGAGCAGTTCTTC.

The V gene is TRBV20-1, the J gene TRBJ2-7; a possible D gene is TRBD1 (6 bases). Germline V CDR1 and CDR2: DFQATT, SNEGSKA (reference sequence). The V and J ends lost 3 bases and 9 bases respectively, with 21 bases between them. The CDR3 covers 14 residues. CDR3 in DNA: TGCAGTGCTAGTGGGACACTTGGGCAGTCCGGGCAGTACTTC. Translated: CSASGTLGQSGQYF.